The rows below give T cell receptor beta chains drawn from one sample of a study of T cell responses to AZD1222 COVID-19 vaccine. TCRdb's copy holds only in-frame clones and misses some; the assay was immunoSEQ multiplex PCR. Of about 130,000 clones in the sample, 80% to 90% were seen once. The specimen comprised peripheral blood, sampled on day 0 of AZD1222 vaccination. These receptors were taken from an adult in good health. Each CDR3 is given without its conserved first and last residue. D genes are given only for firm matches.

D gene,J gene,V gene,CDR3 length,CDR3 protein
NA,TRBJ2-7,TRBV18,12,ASSPRTGTGEQY
TRBD1,TRBJ1-6,TRBV6-5,13,ASSPGQATSSPLH
NA,TRBJ1-1,TRBV4-2,13,ASSQVGNANTEAF
NA,TRBJ2-7,TRBV3-1/TRBV3-2,15,ASSQKVDGNSSYEQY
NA,TRBJ1-1,TRBV4-3,11,ASSQDAGDEAF
NA,TRBJ1-2,TRBV11-1,11,ASSPSRGDGYT
TRBD2,TRBJ2-1,TRBV11-2,13,ASSLSGASYNEQF
NA,TRBJ1-3,TRBV5-1,12,ASSLGGSGNTIY
TRBD2,TRBJ2-7,TRBV10-3,13,AISGAIGGAGEQY
TRBD2,TRBJ2-3,TRBV24-1,13,ATSLVAGGPDTQY
NA,TRBJ2-7,TRBV19,10,ASSKGRYEQY
NA,TRBJ2-3,TRBV6-5,11,ASSYGAGNTQY
TRBD1,TRBJ2-7,TRBV18,12,ASSQGQGGLEQY
NA,TRBJ2-2,TRBV4-2,15,ASSQDKGGGPNGELF
NA,TRBJ1-5,TRBV6-2/TRBV6-3,11,ASSWDSNQPQH
TRBD1,TRBJ1-6,TRBV19,14,ASTRDRRSYNSPLH
TRBD1,TRBJ2-7,TRBV6-5,12,ASRPSGQGPEQY
TRBD1,TRBJ2-5,TRBV18,13,ASSPRQGAQETQY
NA,TRBJ2-1,TRBV3-1/TRBV3-2,15,ASSPPRGAGAYNEQF
TRBD1,TRBJ1-1,TRBV19,14,ASSSTGTGTDTEAF
TRBD2,TRBJ2-1,TRBV12-5,13,ASGLGLAGVYEQF
NA,TRBJ2-3,TRBV5-1,14,ASSAYTRPDTDTQY
TRBD2,TRBJ2-2,TRBV24-1,13,ATGLAGSNTGELF
NA,TRBJ1-5,TRBV30,13,AWSSGRPRGQPQH
NA,TRBJ1-4,TRBV5-1,9,ASSFNEKLF
NA,TRBJ2-6,TRBV30,12,AWDRSSGANVLT
TRBD1,TRBJ2-3,TRBV19,14,ASSPRTGVNTDTQY
NA,TRBJ1-2,TRBV12-3/TRBV12-4,11,ASSRYRDSGYT
NA,TRBJ2-7,TRBV19,13,ASSIAGRNSYEQY
TRBD1,TRBJ1-1,TRBV27,13,ASSWFGTGNTEAF
NA,TRBJ1-1,TRBV5-6,12,ASSPGGQGTEAF
NA,TRBJ2-2,TRBV7-6,14,ASSPRTAKGTGELF
NA,TRBJ1-4,TRBV23-1,13,ASRPYRGDNEKLF
TRBD1,TRBJ1-1,TRBV5-5,13,ASSPEGTGVAEAF
NA,TRBJ1-1,TRBV5-1,14,ASSLDPGNMNTEAF
NA,TRBJ1-4,TRBV19,13,ASSISGGLNEKLF
TRBD2,TRBJ2-5,TRBV7-2,14,ASSLDPAGDQETQY
TRBD2,TRBJ2-2,TRBV10-3,12,AITERGGRGELF
TRBD2,TRBJ2-5,TRBV4-2,14,ASSQAAGGPEETQY
TRBD1,TRBJ1-3,TRBV6-5,13,ASSYSAGQGNTIY
NA,TRBJ2-2,TRBV13,15,ASSLSSAGPNTGELF
TRBD1,TRBJ1-2,TRBV30,11,AWSARGRDGYT
NA,TRBJ2-3,TRBV2,10,ASRALGDTQY
TRBD1,TRBJ2-7,TRBV6-5,12,ASKPGQEAYEQY
NA,TRBJ2-3,TRBV2,12,ASSGTYLSDTQY
NA,TRBJ2-5,TRBV11-3,15,ASSLVYLLAGEETQY
NA,TRBJ2-7,TRBV6-5,13,ASSYSTLGPYEQY
NA,TRBJ2-1,TRBV19,11,ASSITAYNEQF
NA,TRBJ1-4,TRBV9,14,ASSAGEGARGEKLF
NA,TRBJ1-2,TRBV21-1,13,ASSKVKGTNYGYT
NA,TRBJ2-1,TRBV7-2,12,ASSLAPGNHEQF
NA,TRBJ2-5,TRBV7-9,13,ASSSWAPSAETQY
TRBD1,TRBJ1-2,TRBV28,12,ASSLRTGNYGYT
NA,TRBJ2-7,TRBV9,15,ASSVMGGPGGNYEQY
TRBD1,TRBJ1-6,TRBV6-5,12,ASTLLQGEAPLH